This entry describes one T cell receptor beta chain. This clonotype has a handful of counts. The specificity of this receptor is unknown. Per-base qualities were not stored, and no clone one base away is much larger. The CDR3 contains 14 residues, cysteine and phenylalanine counted. The entry retains the CDR3 DNA only, 42 bases that are in frame from base 1. The CDR1 and CDR2 encoded by the germline V gene are MDHEN and SYDVKM. The V end gives up 4 bases and the J end 10 bases, leaving 10 bases in the junction not matched to a gene. The source of the sample is a study of T cell repertoires in cytomegalovirus infection (dated by TCRdb to between 2018 and 2021). As for the study more broadly: Alongside well-studied HLA-B-restricted epitopes, the peptide stimulations were aimed at recently identified HLA-C-restricted CMV epitopes, whose presentation resists viral immunomodulation. Donor HLA type was relevant to the analysis, because carriage of CMV infection together with the matching HLA type was indicated by public TCR beta signatures. General findings and caveats noted by the study authors: Cumulative frequency of public TCR beta family members discriminated carriers of CMV infection plus the relevant HLA type in this cohort and an independent roughly 330-donor cohort. The ex vivo response was dominated by HLA-C-restricted CMV-specific TCR beta clonotypes, which also provided the single most frequent clonotype in two of eight donors.

The label giving this sample's treatment or condition can be read as: in vitro stimulation with specific CMV peptide epitopes to enrich CMV-specific T cells. The sequencing machine was an Illumina HiSeq 1500. The raw public reads went through TCRdb reprocessing: fastp at Q25, MiXCR clone calling, in-frame beta chains kept. Entries that share a CDR3 protein sequence are merged under the most common genes and DNA. For this sample the table gives around 69,000 distinct CDR3 sequences, of which 20% to 25% were detected only once. Roughly two thirds of the sample is held by the ten biggest clonotypes. Sequencing used CD8+ T cells from cultured PBMCs, obtained from culture after CMV antigen stimulation. The receptor was isolated from a human donor in good health (CMV status not recorded). Some clones in this sample may be carry-over from other donors' samples. The rearranged chain carries TRBV28 and TRBJ1-2; 9 central nucleotides agree with TRBD1. In nucleotides, the sequence is TGTGCCAGCAGTTCCACCGGGACAGGGTCTCCCTACACCTTC. This gives the protein CASSSTGTGSPYTF.